The TCR beta chain under discussion was sequenced for a study of post-analysis software for immune sequencing data (dated by TCRdb to between 2014 and 2016). Regarding the study in general: Relapsing-remitting, secondary progressive and progressive-relapsing multiple sclerosis were recorded as disease courses, and subtype annotation was lacking for some patients. The patient repertoires were compared against fewer than twelve previously published healthy control repertoires obtained from donors aged about 6 to 26 years. A subset of samples was prepared in parallel using single-end sample barcoding, then pooled and co-amplified after Illumina adapter ligation.

Only a few counts were recorded for this clonotype. Its antigen remains unidentified. Per-base quality was not reported, and no clone a single base away is much larger than it. Libraries were prepared through PCR. Instrument on record: Illumina HiSeq 2500. To reduce PCR and sequencing biases, unique molecular identifiers were incorporated into the TCR beta cDNA libraries. Every 1 to 10 million input T cells yielded roughly 500,000 cDNA molecules, meaning each molecule approximated one T cell. The patient libraries were prepared and sequenced using the same protocol as the earlier healthy control dataset. Within a given batch, samples were prepared together, multiplexed and sequenced on the same HiSeq lane. The published analysis was carried out like this. Raw barcoded reads were processed with MIGEC, discarding single-read molecular identifier groups before consensus assembly and CDR3 extraction. VDJtools was used for post-analysis of the clonotype tables, with diversity normalized by down-sampling every dataset to the smallest sample size. To correct batch-related cross-sample contamination, repertoire overlap clustering matched CDR3 amino acid sequences but not nucleotide sequences. The raw public reads went through TCRdb reprocessing: fastp at Q25, MiXCR clone calling, in-frame beta chains kept. Every distinct CDR3 protein forms one entry, paired with its most common genes and DNA. TCRdb, not the authors, supplied the V and J calls. In all, the sample holds 450,000 to 700,000 distinct CDR3 sequences, and 40% to 50% of those were seen once. 1.5% to 2% of the sample rests with the top ten.

The CDR3 measures 13 amino acids from cysteine to phenylalanine. Only CDR3 DNA remains: 39 bases, in frame from the first base. CDR1 and CDR2 are read off the germline V gene (reference sequence) as LNHDA and SQIVND. Between the V and J ends, shortened by 5 bases and 2 bases respectively, the junction contains 10 bases. On the study overall, not on this receptor specifically: Normalized Chao1 diversity was significantly lower in multiple sclerosis patients than controls, suggesting substantial peripheral T-cell clonal expansion. Direct clustering with F measure revealed strong co-clustering of samples prepared in the same batch, which led to a batch-effect correction. A handful of TRBV segments, including TRBV5-6, TRBV5-1 and TRBV20-1, were significantly more frequent in patients than controls. The control group was slightly older than the multiple sclerosis patient group.

TCR beta repertoires were profiled from peripheral blood of about a dozen young patients with multiple sclerosis to demonstrate the VDJtools post-analysis software. The multiple sclerosis patients were children and adolescents between roughly 6 and 16 years of age. The TCR sequence derives from a girl aged 5-17 years with multiple sclerosis. Sequenced: blood. The chain is made from TRBV19 and TRBJ2-7, with the D gene too uncertain to name. The CDR3 protein is CASSVGGTYEQYF. The nucleotides are TGTGCCAGTAGTGTCGGCGGAACCTACGAGCAGTACTTC. With all but the CDR3 taken from the reference TRBV19 and TRBJ2-7 genes, the full variable domain is: DGGITQSPKYLFRKEGQNVTLSCEQNLNHDAMYWYRQDPGQGLRLIYYSQIVNDFQKGDIAEGYSVSREKKESFPLTVTSAQKNPTAFYLCASSVGGTYEQYFGPGTRLTVT.